Below, one T cell receptor beta chain is given with its context. Its antigen is unknown. This sample stems from a study of metastatic and nonmetastatic thyroid tumors. TCRdb re-called the PCR reads with MiXCR. The table lists 25,000 to 30,000 clones, about 25% of them singletons, with roughly 2.2% in the top ten. Thyroid surgery was preceded by no treatment in any patient. Study-wide results and caveats: As reported, TCR beta diversity in blood and tumor was significantly higher in malignant thyroid tumors than in benign nodules.

The V end lost 0 bases, the J end lost 8 bases, and 14 bases lay between the germline ends. This CDR3 has 15 amino acids. Germline V gene data show CDR1 as SGHDN and CDR2 as FVKESK. Sequencing was carried out using blood. The TCR was taken from a female donor with papillary thyroid cancer or a benign thyroid nodule (not recorded which). Some clones in this sample may be carry-over from other donors' samples. The chain uses TRBV14 and TRBJ2-1; D possibly corresponds to TRBD2 (6 bases). In DNA, the CDR3 is TGTGCCAGCAGCCAAGAGTATCGGGAGTTCGATGAGCAGTTCTTC. Protein: CASSQEYREFDEQFF. Drawing the rest from reference TRBV14 and TRBJ2-1, the complete variable domain is EAGVTQFPSHSVIEKGQTVTLRCDPISGHDNLYWYRRVMGKEIKFLLHFVKESKQDESGMPNNRFLAERTGGTYSTLKVQPAELEDSGVYFCASSQEYREFDEQFFGPGTRLTVL.